This entry is about one T cell receptor (beta chain). Its specificity is unknown. The data originate from a study of T cell responses to AZD1222 COVID-19 vaccine. General study results and limits: White British donors predominated, females outnumbered males, and clonal diversity was possibly underestimated.

The CDR3 is 15 residues long. V was pared by 4 bases and J by 8 bases, with 12 bases of the junction left unmatched. Per germline, CDR1 SGHNT and CDR2 YYREEE (reference sequence). Repertoires were generated with immunoSEQ multiplex PCR, while TCRdb's copy carries only in-frame clones and drops some. The table includes 130,000 or so clones, around 92% detected once. The sample was peripheral blood, taken on day 0 of AZD1222 vaccination. The sequence came from an adult in good health. The V and J genes are TRBV5-4 and TRBJ1-1, with TRBD1 identical over 9 bases. CDR3 sequence: CASSNPPGQGSEAFF. CDR3 DNA: TGTGCCAGCAGCAATCCACCCGGACAGGGGTCCGAAGCTTTCTTT.